This T cell receptor beta chain emerged from a study of neoadjuvant anti-PD-1 for oral cavity cancer. Points from the study as a whole: Non-responders to neoadjuvant nivolumab had significantly more clonal PBMC T cells than responders.

Time point of the sample: after neoadjuvant nivolumab, at surgical resection. Stage II-IVA oral cavity squamous cell carcinoma was new and untreated by systemic or radiation therapy. Profiling relied on immunoSEQ multiplex PCR, and the TCRdb table lists in-frame clones only, not all of them. Of approximately 45,000 clones listed, 65% to 85% were seen once; the top ten hold 4.8%. From germline, CDR1 is LNHDA and CDR2 SQIVND (reference sequence). V lost 6 bases to trimming and J lost 5 bases, with 13 bases between them. This CDR3 contains 13 residues. This clone came up a few times. Antigen: not known. The gene calls are TRBV19 and TRBJ2-5, with TRBD1 as a possible D gene (7 bases). The sequencing used PBMCs, collected after nivolumab (anti-PD-1) treatment. The source of this sequence is a person aged 35-79 years with oral cavity squamous cell carcinoma. This CDR3 reads CASSRGRWETQYF. In nucleotides, the CDR3 is TGTGCCAGTAGCAGGGGGAGGTGGGAGACCCAGTACTTC.